This paragraph reports one T cell receptor beta chain. What it recognizes is unknown. Trimming cost V 3 bases and J 2 bases, with 12 bases left between them. Germline V gene data show CDR1 as SGDLS and CDR2 as YYNGEE. The CDR3 has 15 residues. This sample is part of a study of T cell responses to AZD1222 COVID-19 vaccine. Study results and caveats: Repertoire sampling occurred only after the peak T cell response. Vaccine-associated CD4 TCRs spanned spike, dominant at 160-218 and 743-854.

Sequencing used immunoSEQ multiplex PCR; TCRdb keeps in-frame clones, though not all of them. This table holds just under 90,000 clones, approximately 89% found once. The receptor was isolated from an adult who received the AZD1222 COVID-19 vaccine. The chain joins TRBV9 to TRBJ1-5; D uncertain. Material: peripheral blood, obtained 28 days after the second AZD1222 dose. CDR3 in amino acids: CASSADRGGNQPQHF. For the CDR3, the DNA is TGTGCCAGCAGCGCCGACCGGGGTGGCAATCAGCCCCAGCATTTT.